This T cell receptor (beta chain) was sequenced for a study of OX40 agonist ivuxolimab in advanced cancers. For the study at large: At 0.01 to 10 mg/kg, ivuxolimab was administered intravenously to patients every 2 weeks. The group had a mean age of around 60 years, ranged from roughly 23 to 85, and was 82.7% male.

The V and J ends lost 4 bases and 2 bases, in that order; junction bases with no gene match: 4. The CDR3 spans 16 residues. The germline CDR1 and CDR2 sequences are SGHVS and FQNEAQ. Libraries were prepared by immunoSEQ multiplex PCR; TCRdb keeps only in-frame clonotypes and omits some of them. The sample has around 70,000 clones, around 86% seen once. This receptor was obtained from an adult with an advanced solid tumor such as melanoma, head and neck, liver or kidney cancer. The sequences come from CD4+ or CD8+ T cells sorted from blood, collected in a trial of the OX40 agonist ivuxolimab. V gene TRBV7-8 combines with J gene TRBJ2-4; 11 bases line up with TRBD2. DNA for the CDR3: TGTGCCAGCAGCTCTAGCGGGGGGTACCCCAAAAACATTCAGTACTTC. Encoded protein: CASSSSGGYPKNIQYF.